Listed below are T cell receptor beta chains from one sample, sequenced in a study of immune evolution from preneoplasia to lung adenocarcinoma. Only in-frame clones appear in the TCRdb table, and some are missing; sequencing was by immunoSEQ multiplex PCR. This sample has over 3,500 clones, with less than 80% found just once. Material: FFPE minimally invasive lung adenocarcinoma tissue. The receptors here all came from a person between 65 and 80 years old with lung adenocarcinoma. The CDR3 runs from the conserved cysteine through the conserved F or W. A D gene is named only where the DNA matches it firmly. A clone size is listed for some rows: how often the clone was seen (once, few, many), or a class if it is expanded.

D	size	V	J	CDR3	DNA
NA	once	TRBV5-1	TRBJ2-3	CVSSLGTFSTDTQYF	TGCGTCAGCAGCTTGGGGACTTTTAGCACAGATACGCAGTATTTT
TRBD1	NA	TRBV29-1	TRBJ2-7	CSVGVGQGIRHEQYF	TGCAGCGTTGGGGTAGGACAGGGAATTCGGCACGAGCAGTACTTC
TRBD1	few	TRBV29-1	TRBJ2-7	CSVTPGQGALAGAGEQYF	TGCAGCGTTACCCCGGGACAGGGGGCGTTGGCTGGGGCTGGCGAGCAGTACTTC
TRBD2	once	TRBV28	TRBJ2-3	CASSRTSGRATDTQYF	TGTGCCAGCAGTCGGACTAGCGGGAGGGCCACAGATACGCAGTATTTT
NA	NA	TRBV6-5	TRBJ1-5	CASSYSYQNQPQHF	TGTGCCAGCAGTTACTCGTATCAGAATCAGCCCCAGCATTTT
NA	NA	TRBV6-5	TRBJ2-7	CASSTYGRPIYEQYF	TGTGCCAGCAGTACCTATGGACGACCAATCTACGAGCAGTACTTC
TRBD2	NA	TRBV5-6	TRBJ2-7	CASSRAGGAYEQYF	TGTGCCAGCAGCAGAGCGGGAGGGGCCTACGAGCAGTACTTC
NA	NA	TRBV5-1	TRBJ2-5	CASSSARGRETQYF	TGCGCCAGCAGCTCTGCCAGGGGTAGGGAGACCCAGTACTTC
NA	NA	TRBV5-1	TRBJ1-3	CASSLVSESGNTIYF	TGCGCCAGCAGCTTGGTGTCGGAATCTGGAAACACCATATATTTT
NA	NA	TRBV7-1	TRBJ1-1	CASSWGTVMNTEAFF	TGTGCCAGCAGCTGGGGGACGGTCATGAACACTGAAGCTTTCTTT
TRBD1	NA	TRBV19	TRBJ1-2	CASSTTGDWAYGYTF	TGTGCCAGTAGTACAACAGGGGACTGGGCCTATGGCTACACCTTC
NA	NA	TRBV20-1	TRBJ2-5	CSARSETQYF	TGCAGTGCTAGAAGTGAGACCCAGTACTTC
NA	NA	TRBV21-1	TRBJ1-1	CASSNPPRWYTEAFF	TGTGCCAGCAGCAACCCTCCTCGGTGGTACACTGAAGCTTTCTTT
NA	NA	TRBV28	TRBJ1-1	CASSAPGRWSTEAFF	TGTGCCAGCAGCGCTCCCGGGAGGTGGAGCACTGAAGCTTTCTTT
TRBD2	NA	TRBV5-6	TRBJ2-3	CASSFRLAGGSDTQYF	TGTGCCAGCAGCTTCCGACTAGCGGGAGGTTCAGATACGCAGTATTTT
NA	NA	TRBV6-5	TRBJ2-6	CASSSKGSGANVLTF	TGTGCCAGCAGTTCAAAGGGGTCAGGGGCCAACGTCCTGACTTTC
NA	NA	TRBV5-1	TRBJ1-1	CASSLGRTPNTEAFF	TGCGCCAGCAGCTTGGGTCGGACACCGAACACTGAAGCTTTCTTT
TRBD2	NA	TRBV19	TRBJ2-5	CASSKREGPTETQYF	TGTGCCAGTAGTAAGCGGGAGGGCCCTACCGAGACCCAGTACTTC
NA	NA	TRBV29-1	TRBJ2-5	CSVEYGSETQYF	TGCAGCGTTGAATACGGGAGTGAGACCCAGTACTTC
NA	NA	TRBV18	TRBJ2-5	CASSRMTRETQYF	TGTGCCAGCTCACGGATGACCCGAGAGACCCAGTACTTC
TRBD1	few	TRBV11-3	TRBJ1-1	CASSLEERTGEAFF	TGTGCCAGCAGCTTAGAAGAACGGACAGGTGAAGCTTTCTTT
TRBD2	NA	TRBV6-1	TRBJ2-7	CASRATGGLEQYF	TGTGCCAGCAGGGCCACGGGGGGACTCGAGCAGTACTTC
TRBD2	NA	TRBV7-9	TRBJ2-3	CASSLGAGAGDTQYF	TGTGCCAGCAGCTTAGGGGCGGGAGCGGGAGATACGCAGTATTTT
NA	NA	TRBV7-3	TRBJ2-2	CASSLTGPVNTGELFF	TGTGCCAGCAGCTTAACCGGCCCCGTCAACACCGGGGAGCTGTTTTTT
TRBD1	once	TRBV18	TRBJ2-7	CASSPLSGTGSYEQYF	TGTGCCAGCTCACCACTTTCCGGGACAGGGTCCTACGAGCAGTACTTC
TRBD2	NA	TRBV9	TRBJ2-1	CASSVVPGEGRANEQFF	TGTGCCAGCAGCGTAGTCCCGGGGGAGGGGAGGGCCAATGAGCAGTTCTTC
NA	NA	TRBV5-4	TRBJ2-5	CASSLAAGQETQYF	TGTGCCAGCAGCTTGGCGGCAGGGCAAGAGACCCAGTACTTC
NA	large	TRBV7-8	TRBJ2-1	CASSLAQDNEQFF	TGTGCCAGCAGCTTAGCGCAGGACAATGAGCAGTTCTTC